A selection of T cell receptor beta chains follows, all from one sample in a study of blood T cells in healthy people across ages. TCRdb independently ran MiXCR on the 5' RACE reads; one entry per CDR3 protein. Of about 650,000 distinct CDR3 sequences in the sample, approximately 31% were seen once. The material sequenced was blood. All receptors derive from an elderly woman in good health. CDR3s include the opening cysteine and the closing phenylalanine or tryptophan. A D gene is named only where the DNA matches it firmly. For some rows the clone size is stated as once, few or many, or as a class when expanded; others skip it.

TRBJ1-4 TRBV20-1 few . TGCAGTGCTAGATGGGACGTACAGGAAAAACTGTTTTTT CSARWDVQEKLFF
TRBJ2-4 TRBV5-6 . . TGTGCCAGCAGCTCCGGGACAGCCAAAAACATTCAGTACTTC CASSSGTAKNIQYF
TRBJ1-2 TRBV7-9 . . TGTGCCAGCAGCTCGGACGGGTTAGGGGGCTACACCTTC CASSSDGLGGYTF
TRBJ2-1 TRBV29-1 . . TGCAGCGGGCGGAGGGGTGAGCAGTTCTTC CSGRRGEQFF
TRBJ2-3 TRBV10-3 many TRBD2 TGTGCCCCCCCAGCGGGAGATAGCACAGATACGCAGTATTTT CAPPAGDSTDTQYF
TRBJ2-7 TRBV18 many . TGTGCCAGCTCACAAACCGGGACGGCCTACGAGCAGTACTTC CASSQTGTAYEQYF
TRBJ2-6 TRBV4-2 many . TGTGCCAGCAGCCAAGGACAGGACTTCTCTGGGGCCAACGTCCTGACTTTC CASSQGQDFSGANVLTF
TRBJ2-3 TRBV30 many . TGTGCCTGGAGTGTACAGTTTGGGGCCACACATACGCAGTATTTT CAWSVQFGATHTQYF
TRBJ1-1 TRBV2 many . TGTGCCAGCAGCCCACGGGAGAACACTGAAGCTTTCTTT CASSPRENTEAFF
TRBJ1-5 TRBV7-2 many . TGTGCCAGCAGCTTAGACGCTCAGCCCCAGCATTTT CASSLDAQPQHF
TRBJ2-7 TRBV29-1 many TRBD1 TGCAGCGTTGAGGTGTTCCAGGGGGCCTCGGAGCAGTACTTC CSVEVFQGASEQYF
TRBJ2-1 TRBV12-3/TRBV12-4 many . TGTGCCAGCAGAGACTCCGGAGGGGGCTCCTACAATGAGCAGTTCTTC CASRDSGGGSYNEQFF
TRBJ1-1 TRBV28 . . TGTGCCAGCAGGGAGGGTAGGGGCCAGAACACTGAAGCTTTCTTT CASREGRGQNTEAFF
TRBJ1-5 TRBV2 . . TGTGCCAGCAGGGAAGGAGGGCGCAATCAGCCCCAGCATTTT CASREGGRNQPQHF
TRBJ2-7 TRBV7-9 many . TGTGCCAGCAGGGGGGGCCACGAGCAGTACTTC CASRGGHEQYF
TRBJ2-5 TRBV7-2 . . TGTGCCAGCAGCTTAGCAGGTCAGGGGTCGGAGACCCAGTACTTC CASSLAGQGSETQYF
TRBJ2-1 TRBV29-1 . TRBD2 TGCAGCGCCTACACTTCTAGCGGGGGGCGATACAATGAGCAGTTCTTC CSAYTSSGGRYNEQFF
TRBJ2-7 TRBV19 few . TGTGCCAGTAGGCGCAGGGCCTCTTACGAGCAGTACTTC CASRRRASYEQYF
TRBJ2-7 TRBV6-6 many TRBD1 TGTGCCAGCAGTTACGAACAGGGGATACGGTACGAGCAGTACTTC CASSYEQGIRYEQYF
TRBJ1-5 TRBV20-1 many . TGCAGTGCTAGAGATTGGGTAGGACAGCCCCAGCATTTT CSARDWVGQPQHF
TRBJ2-7 TRBV7-2 few . TGTGCCAGCAGCTTGTCGGGGCAGGACCCAGTGGAGCAGTACTTC CASSLSGQDPVEQYF
TRBJ2-7 TRBV30 . . TGTGCCTGGGAGGGGCGATTGAGGGAGCAGTACTTC CAWEGRLREQYF
TRBJ1-2 TRBV3-1 many . TGTGCCAGCAGCCAAGAAGGCAGGGGCTACACCTTC CASSQEGRGYTF
TRBJ2-5 TRBV7-2 many TRBD1 TGTGCCACCGGCCCAGGACAGGGCAAAGAGACCCAGTACTTC CATGPGQGKETQYF
TRBJ1-1 TRBV11-2 . . TGTGCCAGCAGCTTAGTGAACGGGGGGAACACTGAAGCTTTCTTT CASSLVNGGNTEAFF
TRBJ1-1 TRBV5-1 . . TGCGCCAGCAGCTGGGGATTCGGAAGGGGCACTGAAGCTTTCTTT CASSWGFGRGTEAFF
TRBJ2-5 TRBV6-5 . TRBD2 TGTGCCGGCAGTTGCGGACTAGAAGAGACCCAGTACTTC CAGSCGLEETQYF
TRBJ2-7 TRBV7-8 . TRBD2 TGTGCCAGCAGCTTGTTACTAGCGGGAGTATCCGAGCAGTACTTC CASSLLLAGVSEQYF
TRBJ1-5 TRBV7-2 many TRBD1 TGTGCCAGCAGCTTATGGCAGGGGGCGAGCAATCAGCCCCAGCATTTT CASSLWQGASNQPQHF
TRBJ1-2 TRBV11-2 . . TGTGCCAGCTCGGAGGGCTTCAGCTATGGCTACACCTTC CASSEGFSYGYTF
TRBJ2-5 TRBV28 . . TGTGCCAGCAGTTTAGCACACCAAGAGACCCAGTACTTC CASSLAHQETQYF
TRBJ2-3 TRBV5-5 many TRBD2 TGTGCCAGCAGCTTGGAAGGCGGGGGAGATACGCAGTATTTT CASSLEGGGDTQYF
TRBJ1-1 TRBV5-1 . . TGCGCCAGCACTATGACAAAAATGAACACTGAAGCTTTCTTT CASTMTKMNTEAFF
TRBJ1-5 TRBV7-2 many . TGTGCCAGCAGCCCCAGGGGTAATCAGCCCCAGCATTTT CASSPRGNQPQHF
TRBJ2-3 TRBV20-1 many . TGCAGTGCGCCAGTTACGGGCACAGATACGCAGTATTTT CSAPVTGTDTQYF
TRBJ2-7 TRBV6-1 . . TGTGCCAGCAGTGTTATCGGGGAATACGAGCAGTACTTC CASSVIGEYEQYF